The entry below gives a single TCR beta chain sequence along with its context. This clonotype was seen many times. The antigen it recognizes is unknown. No much larger clone is present one base from it, and per-base qualities are unavailable. Libraries were constructed by PCR. These reads were obtained on an Illumina HiSeq 2500. TCR library preparation used molecular barcoding, with unique molecular identifiers applied to normalize quantification of the TCRbeta repertoire. TCRdb trimmed public reads at Q25 via fastp, called clones via MiXCR and kept in-frame beta chains. All rows with the same CDR3 protein become a single entry with the most common DNA and genes. The sample table contains 200,000 to 250,000 distinct CDR3 sequences; only one count was recorded for 11% of them. The top ten clones comprise approximately 28% of the sample. The treatment or condition label of this sample denotes: allogeneic hematopoietic cell transplantation with graft depleted of TCRalphabeta T cells and CD19 B cells. Transplant recipients were children who received TCRalphabeta/CD19-depleted allogeneic hematopoietic cell grafts.

The data were obtained in a study of T-cell reconstitution after alpha-beta-depleted transplantation in children (dated by TCRdb to about 2016). Background for the entire study: Using TCR repertoire profiling, the study followed T-cell immune reconstitution in a quantitative way in children after TCRalphabeta/CD19-depleted allogeneic hematopoietic cell transplantation. Here is what the overall study found, with its caveats: Over the following months the frequencies of hyperexpanded clones went down, and after one year T-cell counts and TCRbeta diversity were mostly credited to newly produced T cells. About two months after transplant, the apparently early recovery of alphabetaT-cell counts reportedly depended on just several hundred clones that had expanded rapidly and came from non-depleted graft cells. The high TCRbeta diversity at day 60 in some patients was ascribed to recipient T cells and intrathymic progenitors that had survived conditioning.

Here the sequenced sample was PBMCs, taken before TCRalphabeta/CD19-depleted stem cell transplant. The receptor was derived from a child younger than two with acute myeloid leukemia, due to receive a stem cell transplant.

The nucleotide sequence is TGCAGTGCTACGGGACTAGCGGGTGAAAGCACAGATACGCAGTATTTT. Translated, it reads CSATGLAGESTDTQYF. Recombination joined TRBV20-1 with TRBJ2-3; 12 bases in the junction line up with TRBD2. The CDR3 runs 16 residues from the cysteine to the phenylalanine. CDR3 DNA is the only sequence kept; it has 48 bases, read in frame from the first base. The germline V gene (reference sequence) provides CDR1 DFQATT and CDR2 SNEGSKA. V has 4 bases trimmed and J has 0 bases trimmed; junction bases matching no gene number 5.